The T cell receptor (beta chain) described here comes from a study of blood T cell repertoires in COVID-19. Study information: From T cells, B-cell-depleted T cells, or PBMCs came the material, which was cDNA or gDNA.

Patients in Seattle were enrolled during active infection, then followed longitudinally. Per the original methods: Scientists estimated how many nucleated cells there were by amplifying reference gene primers. Sequencing was performed with immunoSEQ multiplex PCR; in TCRdb, only in-frame clones are kept and a portion is missing. V and J calls plus clone size are reproduced from that table; the DNA served to infer D and trimming. The sample has under 200,000 clones; 70% to 90% are singletons. CDR1 and CDR2 from the germline V gene are MRHNA and SNTAGT. The CDR3 is 15 amino acids. V shed 2 bases, J shed 7 bases, and the junction held 8 bases outside the gene matches.

Sequenced sample: peripheral blood. This clonotype originated in a woman in her forties or fifties with COVID-19, enrolled during active disease. The chain combines TRBV6-4 with TRBJ2-1, with 7 nucleotides matching TRBD1. The CDR3 here is CASSDTDRVKNEQFF. For the CDR3, the DNA is TGTGCCAGCAGTGACACAGACAGGGTTAAGAATGAGCAGTTCTTC.